The 6 T cell receptor beta chains below were found in one sample sequenced in a study of T-cell reconstitution after alpha-beta-depleted transplantation in children. Unique molecular identifiers were incorporated during preparation of the TCRbeta library. TCRdb ran MiXCR on the PCR reads and lists one entry per CDR3 protein. The table shows some 500,000 distinct CDR3 sequences, with about 18% occurring only once. The sequencing used PBMCs from the stem cell graft donor, collected from the stem cell graft. Receptor source: a human donor who donated a stem cell graft to a child with acute lymphoblastic leukemia.

This clonotype was counted a few times. This rearrangement joins TRBV29-1 to TRBJ1-4; D is perhaps TRBD1 (5 bases). The CDR3 runs 14 residues. Germline loops: CDR1 SQVTM, CDR2 ANQGSEA. Trimming removed 3 bases at V and 8 bases at J, with 16 bases between. Written as DNA, the CDR3 is TGCAGCGTTGAGGTCGGGGCTAACGACGAAAAACTGTTTTTT. Translating it yields CSVEVGANDEKLFF. Full variable domain (missing parts from reference TRBV29-1 and TRBJ1-4): SAVISQKPSRDICQRGTSLTIQCQVDSQVTMMFWYRQQPGQSLTLIATANQGSEATYESGFVIDKFPISRPNLTFSTLTVSNMSPEDSSIYLCSVEVGANDEKLFFGSGTQLSVL.

In this sample, this clonotype turned up a few times. The rearrangement links TRBV18 to TRBJ2-7; 7 bases match TRBD2. The ends lost 3 bases at V and 1 base at J; junction bases unmatched: 12. Per the germline V gene, CDR1 is KGHSH and CDR2 is LQKENI. The CDR3 covers 17 residues. The DNA of the CDR3 is TGTGCCAGCTCACCGCCCGTGACTAGCCCCGATTCCTACGAGCAGTACTTC. It is translated as CASSPPVTSPDSYEQYF.

In its sample, this clonotype was seen many times. The J gene is TRBJ2-7, the V gene TRBV5-1; the D call may be TRBD1 or TRBD2 (6 bases each). V was trimmed by 3 bases and J by 1 base, leaving 17 bases between them. This CDR3 is built from 16 residues. CDR1 is SGHRS and CDR2 is YFSETQ in the germline V gene. The CDR3, as DNA: TGCGCCAGCAGCTACGGCGGGACATCGTATTCCTACGAGCAGTACTTC. It specifies CASSYGGTSYSYEQYF. Using reference TRBV5-1 and TRBJ2-7 for the parts outside the CDR3, the full variable domain is KAGVTQTPRYLIKTRGQQVTLSCSPISGHRSVSWYQQTPGQGLQFLFEYFSETQRNKGNFPGRFSGRQFSNSRSEMNVSTLELGDSALYLCASSYGGTSYSYEQYFGPGTRLTVT.

This chain uses TRBV19 with TRBJ2-1, with D possibly called TRBD1 or TRBD2 (5 bases each). The CDR3 loop spans 13 amino acids. Trimming left V 3 bases short and J 4 bases short, with 7 bases between. Per the germline V gene, CDR1 is LNHDA and CDR2 is SQIVND (reference sequence). CDR3 loop: CASSIGAYNEQFF. As DNA, the CDR3 is TGTGCCAGTAGTATCGGGGCTTACAATGAGCAGTTCTTC.

This sequence joins TRBV20-1 and TRBJ2-7; the D gene is possibly TRBD2 (6 bases). The CDR3 consists of 12 residues. The germline V gene has CDR1 DFQATT and CDR2 SNEGSKA (reference sequence). V was shortened by 2 bases and J by 9 bases, with 14 bases between the two germline ends. CDR3 amino acids: CSARIRDLGQYF. DNA of the CDR3: TGCAGTGCTAGAATCCGGGACTTGGGGCAGTACTTC.

V and J are TRBV4-1 and TRBJ2-5, with 9 bases fitting TRBD2. CDR1 is MGHRA, CDR2 YSYEKL, per germline. The trim removed 0 bases at V and 2 bases at J, leaving 7 bases unmatched. There are 17 residues in the CDR3. The CDR3 region is CASSQEWPSGTQETQYF. The CDR3 DNA reads TGCGCCAGCAGCCAAGAATGGCCTAGCGGGACACAAGAGACCCAGTACTTC.